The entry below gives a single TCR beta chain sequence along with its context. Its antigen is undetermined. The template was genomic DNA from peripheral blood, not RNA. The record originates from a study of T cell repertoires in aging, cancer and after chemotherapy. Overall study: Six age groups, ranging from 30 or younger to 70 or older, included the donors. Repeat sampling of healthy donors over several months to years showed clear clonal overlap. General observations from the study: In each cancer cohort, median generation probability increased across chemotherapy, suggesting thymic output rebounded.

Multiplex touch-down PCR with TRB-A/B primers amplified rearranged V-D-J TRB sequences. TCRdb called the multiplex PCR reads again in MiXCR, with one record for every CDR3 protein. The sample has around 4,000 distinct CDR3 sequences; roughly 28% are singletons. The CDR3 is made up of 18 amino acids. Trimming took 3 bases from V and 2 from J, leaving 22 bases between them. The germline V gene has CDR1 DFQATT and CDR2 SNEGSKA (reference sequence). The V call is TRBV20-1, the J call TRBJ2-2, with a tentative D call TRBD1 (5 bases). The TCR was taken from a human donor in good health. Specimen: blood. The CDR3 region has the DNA TGCAGTGCTAGGAGAACAGGAATACGGAGCATTAACACCGGGGAGCTGTTTTTT. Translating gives CSARRTGIRSINTGELFF.